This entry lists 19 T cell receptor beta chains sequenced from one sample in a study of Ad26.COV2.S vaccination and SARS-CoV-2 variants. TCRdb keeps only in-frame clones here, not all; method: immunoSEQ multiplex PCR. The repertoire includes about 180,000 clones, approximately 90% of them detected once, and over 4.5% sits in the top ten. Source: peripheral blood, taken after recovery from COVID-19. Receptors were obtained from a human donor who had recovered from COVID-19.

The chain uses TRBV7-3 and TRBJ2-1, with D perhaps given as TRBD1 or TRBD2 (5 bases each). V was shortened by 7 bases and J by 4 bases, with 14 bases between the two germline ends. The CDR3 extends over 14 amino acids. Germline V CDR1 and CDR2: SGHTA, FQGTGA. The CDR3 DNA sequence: TGTGCCAGCACCCCTCGGGACCAATACAATGAGCAGTTCTTC. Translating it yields CASTPRDQYNEQFF.

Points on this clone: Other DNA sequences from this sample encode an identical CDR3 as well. This CDR3 reads CASGGISGNTIYF. CDR3 nucleotide sequence: TGTGCTAGCGGAGGGATTTCTGGAAACACCATATATTTT. This rearrangement joins TRBV9 to TRBJ1-3; D remains ambiguous. The CDR3 is made up of 13 amino acids. Germline V gene lookup returns CDR1 SGDLS and CDR2 YYNGEE.

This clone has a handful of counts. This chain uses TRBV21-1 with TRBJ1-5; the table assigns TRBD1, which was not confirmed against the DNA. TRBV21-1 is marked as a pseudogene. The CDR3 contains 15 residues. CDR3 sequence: CASSQLWLSNQPQHF. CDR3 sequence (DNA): TGTGCCAGCAGCCAGTTATGGCTTAGCAATCAGCCCCAGCATTTT.

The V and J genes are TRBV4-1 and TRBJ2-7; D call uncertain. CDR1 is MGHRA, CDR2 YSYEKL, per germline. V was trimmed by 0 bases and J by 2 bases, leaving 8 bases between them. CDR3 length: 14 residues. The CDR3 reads CASSQEVLAYEQYF. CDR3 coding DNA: TGCGCCAGCAGCCAAGAGGTACTGGCCTACGAGCAGTACTTC.

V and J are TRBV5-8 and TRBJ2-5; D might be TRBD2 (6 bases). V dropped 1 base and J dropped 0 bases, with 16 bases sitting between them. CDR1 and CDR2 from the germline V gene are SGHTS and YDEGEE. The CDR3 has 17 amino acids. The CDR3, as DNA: TGTGCCAGCAGCTTGCGTCGGAGGGCAAACAACCAAGAGACCCAGTACTTC. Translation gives CASSLRRRANNQETQYF.

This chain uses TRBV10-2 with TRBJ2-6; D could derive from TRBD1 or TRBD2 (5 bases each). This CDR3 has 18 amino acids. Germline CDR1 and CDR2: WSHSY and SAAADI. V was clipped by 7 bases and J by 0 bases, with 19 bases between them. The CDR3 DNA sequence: TGCGCCAGCACGTCCCGGGACCTAGCTCTCTCTGGGGCCAACGTCCTGACTTTC. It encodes CASTSRDLALSGANVLTF.

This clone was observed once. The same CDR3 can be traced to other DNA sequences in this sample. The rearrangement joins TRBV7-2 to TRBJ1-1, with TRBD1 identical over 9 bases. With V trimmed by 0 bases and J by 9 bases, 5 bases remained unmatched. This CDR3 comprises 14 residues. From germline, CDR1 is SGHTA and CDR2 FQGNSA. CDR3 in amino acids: CASSLAGTGRQAFF. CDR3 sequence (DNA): TGTGCCAGCAGCTTAGCGGGGACAGGGCGGCAAGCTTTCTTT. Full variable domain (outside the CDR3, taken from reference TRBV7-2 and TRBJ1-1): GAGVSQSPSNKVTEKGKDVELRCDPISGHTALYWYRQSLGQGLEFLIYFQGNSAPDKSGLPSDRFSAERTGGSVSTLTIQRTQQEDSAVYLCASSLAGTGRQAFFGQGTRLTVV.

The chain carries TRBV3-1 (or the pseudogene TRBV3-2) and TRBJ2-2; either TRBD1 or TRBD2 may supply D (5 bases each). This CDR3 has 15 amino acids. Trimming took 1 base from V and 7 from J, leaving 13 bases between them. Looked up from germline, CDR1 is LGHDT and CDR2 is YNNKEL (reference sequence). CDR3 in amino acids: CASSQGEGAGGELFF. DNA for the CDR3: TGTGCCAGCAGCCAAGGTGAAGGGGCGGGCGGGGAGCTGTTTTTT.

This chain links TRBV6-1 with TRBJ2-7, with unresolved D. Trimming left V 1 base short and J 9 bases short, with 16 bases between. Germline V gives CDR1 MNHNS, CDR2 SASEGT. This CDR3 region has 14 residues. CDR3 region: CASSEGWPSWGQYF. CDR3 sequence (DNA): TGTGCCAGCAGTGAAGGGTGGCCCTCCTGGGGGCAGTACTTC.

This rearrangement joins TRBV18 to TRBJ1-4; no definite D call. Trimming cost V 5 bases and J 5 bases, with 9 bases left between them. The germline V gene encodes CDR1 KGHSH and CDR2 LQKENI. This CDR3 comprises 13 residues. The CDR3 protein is CASSFSVNEKLFF. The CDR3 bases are TGTGCCAGCTCATTTTCGGTGAATGAAAAACTGTTTTTT.

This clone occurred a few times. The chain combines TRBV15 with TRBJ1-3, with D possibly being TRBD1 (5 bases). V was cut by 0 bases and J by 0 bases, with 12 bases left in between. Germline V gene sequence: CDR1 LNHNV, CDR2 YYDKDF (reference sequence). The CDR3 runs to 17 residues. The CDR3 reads CATSRDGPGTSGNTIYF. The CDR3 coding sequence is TGTGCCACCAGCAGAGATGGCCCGGGGACCTCTGGAAACACCATATATTTT. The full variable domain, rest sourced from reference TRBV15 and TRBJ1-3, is DAMVIQNPRYQVTQFGKPVTLSCSQTLNHNVMYWYQQKSSQAPKLLFHYYDKDFNNEADTPDNFQSRRPNTSFCFLDIRSPGLGDTAMYLCATSRDGPGTSGNTIYFGEGSWLTVV.

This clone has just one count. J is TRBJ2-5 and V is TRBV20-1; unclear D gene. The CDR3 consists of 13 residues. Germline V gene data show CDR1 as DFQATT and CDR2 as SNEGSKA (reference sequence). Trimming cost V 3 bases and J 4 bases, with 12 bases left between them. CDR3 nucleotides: TGCAGTGCTAGTTATGGCCCCGGAGAGACCCAGTACTTC. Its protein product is CSASYGPGETQYF.

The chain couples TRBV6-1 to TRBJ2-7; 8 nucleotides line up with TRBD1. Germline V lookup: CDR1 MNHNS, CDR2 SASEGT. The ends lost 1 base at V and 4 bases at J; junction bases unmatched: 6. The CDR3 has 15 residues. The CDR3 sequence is CASSEGGRGQYEQYF. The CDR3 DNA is TGTGCCAGCAGTGAAGGAGGCAGGGGGCAATACGAGCAGTACTTC.

The DNA for the CDR3 is TGTGCCAGCAGTTCACGGGGCGGTGAAGCTTTCTTT. This sequence encodes CASSSRGGEAFF. This chain links TRBV3-1 (or the pseudogene TRBV3-2) with TRBJ1-1, with D possibly being TRBD1 (5 bases). Germline CDR1 is LGHDT and CDR2 is YNNKEL (reference sequence). The V end lost 6 bases, the J end lost 7 bases, and 12 bases lay between the germline ends. The CDR3 spans 12 residues.

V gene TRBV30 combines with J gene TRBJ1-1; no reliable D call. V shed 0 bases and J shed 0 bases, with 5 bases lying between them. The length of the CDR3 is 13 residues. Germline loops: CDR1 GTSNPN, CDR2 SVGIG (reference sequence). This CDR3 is CAWSVSVNTEAFF. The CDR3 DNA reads TGTGCCTGGAGTGTTTCAGTGAACACTGAAGCTTTCTTT. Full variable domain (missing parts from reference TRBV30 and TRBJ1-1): SQTIHQWPATLVQPVGSPLSLECTVEGTSNPNLYWYRQAAGRGLQLLFYSVGIGQISSEVPQNLSASRPQDRQFILSSKKLLLSDSGFYLCAWSVSVNTEAFFGQGTRLTVV.

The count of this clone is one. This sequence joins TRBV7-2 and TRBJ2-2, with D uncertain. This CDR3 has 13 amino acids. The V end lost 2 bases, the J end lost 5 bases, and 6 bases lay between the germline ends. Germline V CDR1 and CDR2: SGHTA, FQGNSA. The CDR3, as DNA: TGTGCCAGCAGCTTATTCGGGACCGGGGAGCTGTTTTTT. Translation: CASSLFGTGELFF.

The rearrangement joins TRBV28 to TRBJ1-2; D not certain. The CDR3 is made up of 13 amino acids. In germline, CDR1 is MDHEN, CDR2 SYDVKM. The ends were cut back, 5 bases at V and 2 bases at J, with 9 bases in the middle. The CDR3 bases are TGTGCCAGCAGTACCAGGAGCAACTATGGCTACACCTTC. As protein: CASSTRSNYGYTF.

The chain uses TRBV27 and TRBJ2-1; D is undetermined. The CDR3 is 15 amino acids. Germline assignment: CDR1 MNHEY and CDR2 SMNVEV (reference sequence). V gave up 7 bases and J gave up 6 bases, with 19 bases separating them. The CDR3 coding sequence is TGTGCCAGCACCCCTGGGCCGTGGCCCTCCAATGAGCAGTTCTTC. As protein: CASTPGPWPSNEQFF.

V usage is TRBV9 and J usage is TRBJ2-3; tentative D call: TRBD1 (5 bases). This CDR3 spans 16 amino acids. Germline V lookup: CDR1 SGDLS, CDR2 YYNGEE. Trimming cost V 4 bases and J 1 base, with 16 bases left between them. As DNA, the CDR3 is TGTGCCAGCAGCCCCCTCGCGCAGGGCCGCACAGATACGCAGTATTTT. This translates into CASSPLAQGRTDTQYF.